The 16 T cell receptor beta chains given below trace back to one sample, sequenced in a study of blood T cell repertoires in COVID-19. The assay was immunoSEQ multiplex PCR, and TCRdb's table has in-frame clones only and misses some. The repertoire holds about 83,000 clones, with around nine tenths as singletons. Sequencing was carried out using peripheral blood. All receptors come from an older man with active or convalescent COVID-19.

V gene TRBV5-1 combines with J gene TRBJ1-5; 7 positions match TRBD1. V was clipped by 1 base and J by 7 bases; unmatched bases: 5. The CDR3 spans 14 residues. Germline CDR1 SGHRS, CDR2 YFSETQ. As DNA, the CDR3 is TGCGCCAGCAGCTTGCAACAGGGGAGCCAGCCCCAGCATTTT. Translated: CASSLQQGSQPQHF.

The genes are TRBV6-5 and TRBJ2-2; D perhaps matches TRBD1 (6 bases). Per germline, CDR1 MNHEY and CDR2 SVGAGI. The CDR3 is 14 residues long. Trimming shortened V by 6 bases and J by 3 bases, and 11 bases separated the two germline ends. CDR3 sequence (DNA): TGTGCCAGCAGCGTAGGGACATACACCGGGGAGCTGTTTTTT. As protein: CASSVGTYTGELFF.

This rearrangement joins TRBV6-5 to TRBJ1-1; D remains ambiguous. The CDR3 length is 13 residues. The germline V gene encodes CDR1 MNHEY and CDR2 SVGAGI. Trimming took 2 bases from V and 7 from J, leaving 11 bases between them. As DNA, the CDR3 is TGTGCCAGCAGTTACCGTGCGGAGAGTGAAGCTTTCTTT. Protein sequence: CASSYRAESEAFF.

The genes are TRBV7-8 and TRBJ1-1; 8 positions match TRBD1. With 4 bases clipped from V and 3 bases from J, the junction kept 10 bases outside the gene matches. Germline V CDR1 and CDR2: SGHVS, FQNEAQ. The CDR3 consists of 16 residues. The CDR3 reads CASSSLRPDRDTEAFF. DNA for the CDR3: TGTGCCAGCAGCTCCCTCCGTCCGGACAGGGACACTGAAGCTTTCTTT.

V and J are TRBV27 and TRBJ1-2, with 7 nucleotides matching TRBD1. Germline CDR1 reads MNHEY; CDR2 reads SMNVEV (reference sequence). V trimming: 5 bases; J trimming: 3 bases; junction bases outside the gene matches: 6. CDR3 size: 14 residues. DNA of the CDR3: TGTGCCAGCAGTCCGACAGGGTTACACTATGGCTACACCTTC. Its translation: CASSPTGLHYGYTF.

The J gene is TRBJ1-5, the V gene TRBV19; the D gene is possibly TRBD1 (6 bases). Germline CDR1 reads LNHDA; CDR2 reads SQIVND (reference sequence). Trimming removed 4 bases from V and 4 bases from J, with 11 bases in between. This CDR3 comprises 14 residues. CDR3 in amino acids: CASSRGQGNQPQHF. The CDR3 bases are TGTGCCAGTAGTAGGGGGCAAGGGAATCAGCCCCAGCATTTT.

This clone was observed a few times. The rearrangement links TRBV21-1 to TRBJ2-7; the table gives TRBD2 as D, unverified against the DNA. TRBV21-1 is a pseudogene locus. CDR3 size: 15 residues. The CDR3 bases are TGTGCCAGTTCGGGACTAGCGGGTACCTCCTACGAGCAGTACGTC. It translates to CASSGLAGTSYEQYV.

This sequence joins TRBV6-6 and TRBJ2-3; weak D call: TRBD1 (5 bases). V lost 6 bases and J lost 2, with 9 bases in between. The CDR3 extends over 13 amino acids. The V gene's germline CDR1 is MNHNY and CDR2 SVGAGI (reference sequence). CDR3 protein: CASRQDITDTQYF. The CDR3 bases are TGTGCCAGCAGACAGGATATCACAGATACGCAGTATTTT.

The chain has TRBV19 and TRBJ1-1; weak D call: TRBD1 (5 bases). The CDR3 runs 16 residues. Trimming took off 2 bases at V and 0 bases at J, with 13 bases between the two ends. The germline gives CDR1 LNHDA, CDR2 SQIVND (reference sequence). DNA for the CDR3: TGTGCCAGTAGTATAACTGGGGCCCCTATGAACACTGAAGCTTTCTTT. This encodes CASSITGAPMNTEAFF.

The chain combines TRBV7-2 with TRBJ2-2; tentatively, D is TRBD2 (5 bases). From germline, CDR1 is SGHTA and CDR2 FQGNSA. The V end was cut by 4 bases, the J end by 5 bases, with 14 bases between. The CDR3 is 15 amino acids. The CDR3 nucleotides read TGTGCCAGCAGCTCCCGTGCCCGAGGGACCGGGGAGCTGTTTTTT. This codes for CASSSRARGTGELFF.

This chain uses TRBV7-2 with TRBJ1-5; 9 nucleotides align to TRBD1. Germline V lookup: CDR1 SGHTA, CDR2 FQGNSA. After removal of 6 bases from V and 2 bases from J, the junction contained 11 bases not matched to a gene. The CDR3 extends over 17 amino acids. For the CDR3, the DNA is TGTGCCAGCAGTCGAAACCGGGACAGGGTCGGCAATCAGCCCCAGCATTTT. Translated: CASSRNRDRVGNQPQHF.

The chain is built from TRBV6-1 and TRBJ1-4; maybe TRBD1 (6 bases). V shed 2 bases and J shed 7 bases, with 17 bases lying between them. This CDR3 is 16 amino acids long. The germline CDR1 and CDR2 sequences are MNHNS and SASEGT. CDR3 loop: CASSEFDRTVSEKLFF. Here the CDR3 DNA reads TGTGCCAGCAGTGAATTTGATAGGACAGTAAGTGAAAAACTGTTTTTT.

A remark on this clone: One end of the junction is discordant with germline, which a read error may explain. This chain links TRBV28 with TRBJ1-2; TRBD1 matches at 7 bases. The CDR3 is 13 residues long. Germline V gene sequence: CDR1 MDHEN, CDR2 SYDVKM. This chain's CDR3 is CASSFDLGQVHAF. The CDR3 DNA is TGTGCCAGCAGTTTTGACCTCGGACAGGTCCACGCCTTC.

The chain links TRBV6-2 or TRBV6-3 to TRBJ2-7, with D tentatively TRBD1 (5 bases). Germline CDR1 MNHEY, CDR2 SVGEGT. The CDR3 consists of 16 residues. V lost 0 bases and J lost 6, with 18 bases in between. CDR3 sequence reads: CASSYSVSRREGEQYV. The CDR3 nucleotides are TGTGCCAGCAGTTACTCGGTTAGCCGCAGGGAAGGCGAGCAGTACGTC.

V is TRBV3-1 (or the pseudogene TRBV3-2) and J is TRBJ2-5; 7 bases are a match to TRBD2. V shed 0 bases and J 5 bases; nucleotides not matched to a gene: 6. This CDR3 spans 15 amino acids. Germline-derived CDR1 and CDR2 are LGHDT and YNNKEL (reference sequence). CDR3 DNA sequence: TGTGCCAGCAGCCAAGAATTGCGGGGGTGGGAGACCCAGTACTTC. It encodes CASSQELRGWETQYF.

V gene TRBV18 combines with J gene TRBJ2-2; the D is unclear. Looked up from germline, CDR1 is KGHSH and CDR2 is LQKENI. V was cut by 6 bases and J by 6 bases, with 17 bases left in between. CDR3 length: 15 amino acids. DNA of the CDR3: TGTGCCAGCTCCGGTAGCTCCAGTCTGTCCGGGGAGCTGTTTTTT. Translated: CASSGSSSLSGELFF.